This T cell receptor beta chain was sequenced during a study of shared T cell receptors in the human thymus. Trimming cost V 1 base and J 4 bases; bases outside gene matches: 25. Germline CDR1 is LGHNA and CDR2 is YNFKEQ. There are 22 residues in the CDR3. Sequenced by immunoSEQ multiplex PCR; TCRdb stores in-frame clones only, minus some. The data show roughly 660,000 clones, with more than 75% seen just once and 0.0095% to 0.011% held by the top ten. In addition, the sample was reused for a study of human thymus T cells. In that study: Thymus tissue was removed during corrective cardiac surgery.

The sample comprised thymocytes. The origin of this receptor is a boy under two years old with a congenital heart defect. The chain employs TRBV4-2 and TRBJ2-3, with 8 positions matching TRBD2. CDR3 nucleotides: TGTGCCAGCAGCCAAGGGGGGTTGGGATTAGCGGGATTGGTCATAAGGGCAGATACGCAGTATTTT. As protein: CASSQGGLGLAGLVIRADTQYF.